A single sample is the source of the 8 T cell receptor beta chains below, sequenced in a study of radiotherapy plus CTLA-4 blockade in lung cancer. The protocol was immunoSEQ multiplex PCR, while the TCRdb copy is restricted to in-frame clones and leaves out a portion. Of 90,000 or so clones listed, around 88% are singletons. The specimen comprised peripheral blood, sampled from a patient treated with radiotherapy plus ipilimumab. The receptors originated from a human donor with non-small cell lung cancer who had a partial response to radiotherapy plus ipilimumab.

The V and J genes are TRBV4-3 and TRBJ2-7; 10 bases are shared with TRBD1. Germline V lookup: CDR1 LGHNA, CDR2 YSLEER. The V gene end was trimmed by 0 bases and the J gene end by 3 bases; junction bases not matched to a gene: 11. The CDR3 runs to 18 residues. The CDR3 sequence is CASSQEGRGQGYNYEQYV. The CDR3 nucleotides are TGCGCCAGCAGCCAAGAGGGTCGGGGACAGGGGTACAACTACGAGCAGTACGTC.

The chain is built from TRBV5-4 and TRBJ2-2, with 8 positions matching TRBD1. After removal of 1 base from V and 5 bases from J, the junction contained 4 bases not matched to a gene. This CDR3 is built from 15 residues. The germline CDR1 and CDR2 sequences are SGHNT and YYREEE (reference sequence). CDR3 loop: CASSLNQGATGELFF. In nucleotides, the CDR3 is TGTGCCAGCAGCTTGAATCAGGGGGCGACCGGGGAGCTGTTTTTT.

The chain recombines TRBV15 with TRBJ1-4; possible D gene TRBD1, 6 bases. The CDR3 consists of 14 residues. V was pared by 4 bases and J by 6 bases, with 12 bases between. Germline CDR1 reads LNHNV; CDR2 reads YYDKDF (reference sequence). The CDR3 nucleotides are TGTGCCACCAGCAATTCTAGGGGGTATGAAAAACTGTTTTTT. It translates to CATSNSRGYEKLFF.

The chain links TRBV6-1 to TRBJ1-1; D not certain. Germline V gene sequence: CDR1 MNHNS, CDR2 SASEGT. Trimming left V 5 bases short and J 4 bases short, with 14 bases between. The CDR3 extends over 14 amino acids. As DNA, the CDR3 is TGTGCCAGCAGTCCTCGTGGCCTCATCACTGAAGCTTTCTTT. Its protein is CASSPRGLITEAFF.

This clone was detected only a few times. The gene calls are TRBV10-3 and TRBJ1-1; maybe TRBD1 (6 bases). V shed 2 bases and J shed 8 bases, with 9 bases lying between them. This CDR3 region has 12 residues. The germline V gene encodes CDR1 ENHRY and CDR2 SYGVKD. The CDR3 DNA reads as TGTGCCATCAGTGAGGGGACAAGCGAAGCTTTCTTT. Encoded protein: CAISEGTSEAFF.

The V call is TRBV5-1, the J call TRBJ1-1; 10 bases agree with TRBD1. V lost 0 bases to trimming and J lost 7 bases; unmatched junction nucleotides: 9. Germline V gene data show CDR1 as SGHRS and CDR2 as YFSETQ. This CDR3 comprises 16 residues. The CDR3 region is CASSLEGQGTSLEAFF. In DNA form, the CDR3 reads TGCGCCAGCAGCTTGGAGGGACAGGGGACCTCCCTTGAAGCTTTCTTT.

This sequence joins TRBV28 and TRBJ2-3; TRBD2 is a possible D gene (5 bases). Germline CDR1 reads MDHEN; CDR2 reads SYDVKM. Trimming took off 3 bases at V and 6 bases at J, with 13 bases between the two ends. This CDR3 region has 14 residues. The CDR3 DNA reads as TGTGCCAGCAGTTTCGGCGGGTCTCGGGATACGCAGTATTTT. Encoded protein: CASSFGGSRDTQYF. Full variable domain (outside the CDR3, taken from reference TRBV28 and TRBJ2-3): DVKVTQSSRYLVKRTGEKVFLECVQDMDHENMFWYRQDPGLGLRLIYFSYDVKMKEKGDIPEGYSVSREKKERFSLILESASTNQTSMYLCASSFGGSRDTQYFGPGTRLTVL.

For the CDR3, the DNA is TGTGCCAGCTCACCACGGACAGGCCGAGGCTATGGCTACACCTTC. Translation: CASSPRTGRGYGYTF. The chain recombines TRBV18 with TRBJ1-2; 7 bases align to TRBD1. Germline V gives CDR1 KGHSH, CDR2 LQKENI. The CDR3 spans 15 residues. Trimming took 1 base from V and 4 from J; bases not matched to a gene: 6.